This T cell receptor (beta chain) was observed in a study of T-cell reconstitution after alpha-beta-depleted transplantation in children. Germline V gives CDR1 LGHDT, CDR2 YNNKEL (reference sequence). The ends were cut back, 5 bases at V and 4 bases at J, with 14 bases in the middle. This CDR3 comprises 15 residues. During its preparation, the TCRbeta library received unique molecular identifiers. TCRdb recomputed calls from the PCR reads with MiXCR, one row per CDR3 protein. The sample records about 460,000 distinct CDR3 sequences, under 15% being singletons. In its sample, this clonotype was seen a few times.

The clonotype originates from a human donor who donated a stem cell graft to a child with combined immunodeficiency. The rearrangement uses TRBV3-1 and TRBJ1-4, with TRBD1 as a possible D gene (5 bases). The source was PBMCs from the stem cell graft donor, collected from the stem cell graft. CDR3 DNA sequence: TGTGCCAGCAGCTCGCGGGACTCGGGTAATGAAAAACTGTTTTTT. It translates to CASSSRDSGNEKLFF.